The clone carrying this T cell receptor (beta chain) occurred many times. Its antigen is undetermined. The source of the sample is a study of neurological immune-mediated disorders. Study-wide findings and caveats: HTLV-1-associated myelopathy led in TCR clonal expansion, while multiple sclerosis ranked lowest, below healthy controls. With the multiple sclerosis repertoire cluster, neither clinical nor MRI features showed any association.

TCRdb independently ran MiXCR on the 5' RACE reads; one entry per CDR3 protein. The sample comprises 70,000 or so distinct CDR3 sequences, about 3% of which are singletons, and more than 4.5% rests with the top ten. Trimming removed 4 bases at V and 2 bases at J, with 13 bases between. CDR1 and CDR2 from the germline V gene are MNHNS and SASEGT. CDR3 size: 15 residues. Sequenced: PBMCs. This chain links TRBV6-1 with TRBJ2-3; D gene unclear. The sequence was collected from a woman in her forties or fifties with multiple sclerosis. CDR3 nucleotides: TGTGCCAGCAGTGGGGTGACTGCGGCCACAGATACGCAGTATTTT. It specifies CASSGVTAATDTQYF.